A selection of T cell receptor beta chains follows, all from one sample in a study of blood T cell repertoires in COVID-19. TCRdb keeps only in-frame clones here, not all; method: immunoSEQ multiplex PCR. The data contain around 300,000 clones, around 90% of them singletons. Source material: PBMCs or T cells enriched from blood (not recorded which). All receptors derive from a woman in her 40s who had recovered from COVID-19. Both conserved end residues are part of each CDR3. The D gene is left open where the match is weak. Clone size is not always given. Where it is, it says once, few, many or a class for expanded clones.

V	J	D	size	DNA	CDR3
TRBV2	TRBJ2-5	TRBD1	.	TGTGCCAGCAGTTTACAGGGGGCCGTTCAAGAGACCCAGTACTTC	CASSLQGAVQETQYF
TRBV19	TRBJ1-2	TRBD1	.	TGTGCCAGTACCCCACCGATGGCTACAGGGGGCAGGGATGGCTACACCTTC	CASTPPMATGGRDGYTF
TRBV25-1	TRBJ2-7	.	.	TGTGCCAGCAGTGAAATCTGGCAGGGGAGCTCCTACGAGCAGTACTTC	CASSEIWQGSSYEQYF
TRBV6-5	TRBJ1-5	TRBD1	.	TGTGCCAGCTCCGGACAGGGTAGACTTCGCGGGGCCCAGCATTTT	CASSGQGRLRGAQHF
TRBV14	TRBJ2-5	.	.	TGTGCCAGCAGCCAGTTCCGGGGGGCGAGAGAGACCCAGTACTTC	CASSQFRGARETQYF
TRBV18	TRBJ1-5	.	few	TGTGCCAGCTCACGGAGCAGGGGCTTGGGCAATCAGCCCCAGCATTTT	CASSRSRGLGNQPQHF
TRBV5-4	TRBJ2-1	TRBD2	.	TGTGCCAGCAGCTTTGAGCCGGGACTAGCGACGGCTGAGCAGTTCTTC	CASSFEPGLATAEQFF
TRBV7-9	TRBJ1-1	.	.	TGTGCCAGCAGCGTGACAGTGAACACTGAAGCTTTCTTT	CASSVTVNTEAFF
TRBV6-2/TRBV6-3	TRBJ2-1	TRBD2	.	TGTGCCAGCAGTTACCTACTCCCTAGCGGGCGAAACAATGAGCAGTTCTTC	CASSYLLPSGRNNEQFF
TRBV5-6	TRBJ2-7	.	.	TGTGCCAGCAGCTTGGGGACTGCTACCTACGAGCAGTACTTC	CASSLGTATYEQYF
TRBV5-1	TRBJ2-3	.	.	TGCGCCAGCAGCTCTGGGGCTAGCACAGATACGCAGTATTTT	CASSSGASTDTQYF
TRBV27	TRBJ2-7	TRBD1	.	TGTGCCAGCAGTTTAAAGGGGACAGGGAGAGAGCAGTACTTC	CASSLKGTGREQYF
TRBV5-5	TRBJ1-2	TRBD1	.	TGTGCCAGCAGCTTACAGGGGGACTATGGCTACACCTTC	CASSLQGDYGYTF
TRBV6-2/TRBV6-3	TRBJ1-6	.	.	TGTGCCAGCAGTTACGACAGCTCCTATAATTCACCCCTCCACTTT	CASSYDSSYNSPLHF
TRBV4-1	TRBJ2-5	.	.	TGCGCCAGCAGCCGCCTTGTTTTAGTAGAGACCCAGTACTTC	CASSRLVLVETQYF
TRBV3-1/TRBV3-2	TRBJ1-2	.	.	TGTGCCAGCAGCCAAGGAACAGTCTCGTATGGCTACACCTTC	CASSQGTVSYGYTF
TRBV10-3	TRBJ2-3	TRBD2	.	TGTGCCATCAATCCTGGGGCTAGCGGGAGGGCCCTCCCAGATACGCAGTATTTT	CAINPGASGRALPDTQYF
TRBV5-1	TRBJ1-1	TRBD1	.	TGCGCCAGCAGCGGGCAGGGGGCCGAAACTGAAGCTTTCTTT	CASSGQGAETEAFF
TRBV27	TRBJ1-6	TRBD1	.	TGTGCCAGCAGTCCACTGGGACAGGGGGCTTCACCCCTCCACTTT	CASSPLGQGASPLHF
TRBV11-2	TRBJ1-2	.	.	TGTGCCAGCAGCTTAAACCGGGCAGGGCGAAATGGCTACACCTTC	CASSLNRAGRNGYTF
TRBV5-1	TRBJ1-1	.	.	TGCGCCAGCAGCTTGGCCGGGTCGAACACTGAAGCTTTCTTT	CASSLAGSNTEAFF
TRBV4-1	TRBJ1-4	TRBD1	once	TGCGCCAGCAGCCAAGGGGACAGGGCTAATGAAAAACTGTTTTTT	CASSQGDRANEKLFF
TRBV10-3	TRBJ1-5	.	once	TGTGCCATCAGTCGGGACAAGTATAGCAATCAGCCCCAGCATTTT	CAISRDKYSNQPQHF
TRBV20-1	TRBJ2-3	.	.	TGCAGTGCTAGTTCGGCGGGGGATACGCAGTATTTT	CSASSAGDTQYF
TRBV2	TRBJ1-1	.	.	TGTGCCAGCAGTGGACTCCTGAACACTGAAGCTTTCTTT	CASSGLLNTEAFF
TRBV3-1/TRBV3-2	TRBJ1-2	TRBD1	.	TGTGCCAGCAGCCAAGTGACAGGGAAGTATAGTGGCTACACCTTC	CASSQVTGKYSGYTF
TRBV29-1	TRBJ2-3	.	.	TGCAGCGTTGATTCCCGGGGTCTAGATACGCAGTATTTT	CSVDSRGLDTQYF